This TCR beta chain was captured in a study of blood T cell repertoires in COVID-19. There are 15 residues in the CDR3. Trimming shortened V by 5 bases and J by 1 base, and 14 bases separated the two germline ends. Germline CDR1 is LNHDA and CDR2 is SQIVND (reference sequence). Data came from immunoSEQ multiplex PCR; TCRdb stores just in-frame clones and leaves some out. This sample has fewer than 250,000 clones, with around nine tenths found just once. The receptor was derived from a middle-aged man with acute or convalescent COVID-19. Sequenced input: peripheral blood. This sequence joins TRBV19 and TRBJ1-2; possibly TRBD1 for D (6 bases). For the CDR3, the DNA is TGTGCCAGTAGTGACAGCAGGGGAATTAACTATGGCTACACCTTC. It encodes CASSDSRGINYGYTF.